These 18 T cell receptor beta chains were sequenced from one sample in a study of blood T cell repertoires in COVID-19. The assay was immunoSEQ multiplex PCR, and TCRdb's table has in-frame clones only and misses some. Of around 300,000 clones in the sample, about four fifths were seen once. Sequencing used peripheral blood. All receptors derive from a man between 25 and 39 years old with active or convalescent COVID-19.

This rearrangement joins TRBV9 to TRBJ2-6; D perhaps matches TRBD1 (6 bases). The CDR3 runs 15 residues. CDR1 and CDR2 (germline): SGDLS, YYNGEE. Trimming stripped 5 bases from V and 0 bases from J, with 9 bases between. CDR3 coding DNA: TGTGCCAGCAGGACAGGTTCCTCTGGGGCCAACGTCCTGACTTTC. It yields the protein CASRTGSSGANVLTF.

The V and J genes are TRBV27 and TRBJ2-7; TRBD1 matches 7 bases. V lost 6 bases to trimming and J lost 5 bases; unmatched junction nucleotides: 13. The CDR3 is 15 amino acids. Germline CDR1 reads MNHEY; CDR2 reads SMNVEV (reference sequence). The CDR3 DNA sequence: TGTGCCAGCAGCGTAACACCAGGGGGTGGAAACGAGCAGTACTTC. This gives the protein CASSVTPGGGNEQYF.

This clone was seen a few times. The chain links TRBV5-1 to TRBJ2-3, with TRBD1 matching over 8 bases. V lost 7 bases, J lost 6 bases, and 13 bases stayed unmatched. Looked up from germline, CDR1 is SGHRS and CDR2 is YFSETQ. The CDR3 extends over 15 amino acids. This chain's CDR3 is CASCRTTGAQDTQYF. DNA of the CDR3: TGCGCCAGCTGCCGAACGACAGGGGCGCAGGATACGCAGTATTTT.

This clone turned up a few times. The V gene is TRBV5-1, the J gene TRBJ2-1; 10 bases are shared with TRBD2. V dropped 1 base and J dropped 6; count of bases not matched to a gene: 13. The V gene's germline CDR1 is SGHRS and CDR2 YFSETQ. CDR3 length: 18 residues. The CDR3 loop is CASSLFSSGGDRVNEQFF. The CDR3 DNA sequence: TGCGCCAGCAGCTTGTTCAGCAGCGGGGGGGATCGGGTCAATGAGCAGTTCTTC.

The chain recombines TRBV9 with TRBJ1-5, with 12 bases identical to TRBD1. Germline V gene sequence: CDR1 SGDLS, CDR2 YYNGEE. The CDR3 has 15 amino acids. With 3 bases clipped from V and 6 bases from J, the junction kept 4 bases outside the gene matches. The CDR3 here is CASSGGTGGGQPQHF. CDR3 DNA sequence: TGTGCCAGCAGCGGAGGGACAGGGGGCGGTCAGCCCCAGCATTTT.

V gene TRBV6-1 combines with J gene TRBJ1-2, with D tentatively TRBD1 (6 bases). V was pared by 1 base and J by 8 bases, with 14 bases between. Germline values: CDR1 MNHNS, CDR2 SASEGT. The CDR3 totals 14 residues. CDR3 loop: CASSEVGGPGGYTF. In DNA form, the CDR3 reads TGTGCCAGCAGTGAAGTGGGGGGGCCAGGCGGCTACACCTTC.

This chain uses TRBV5-1 with TRBJ2-5, with 10 bases lining up with TRBD1. The V segment lost 1 base and the J segment 5 bases; nucleotides outside the gene matches: 8. This CDR3 has 16 amino acids. Germline V gene sequence: CDR1 SGHRS, CDR2 YFSETQ. CDR3 nucleotide sequence: TGCGCCAGCAGCTTGTTTGTGACAGGGGGCGTGGAGACCCAGTACTTC. It specifies CASSLFVTGGVETQYF. The full variable domain, with the rest looked up from reference TRBV5-1 and TRBJ2-5, is KAGVTQTPRYLIKTRGQQVTLSCSPISGHRSVSWYQQTPGQGLQFLFEYFSETQRNKGNFPGRFSGRQFSNSRSEMNVSTLELGDSALYLCASSLFVTGGVETQYFGPGTRLLVL.

V and J are TRBV7-2 and TRBJ1-1, with D possibly being TRBD1 (5 bases). The length of the CDR3 is 15 residues. The V end lost 3 bases, the J end lost 1 base, and 12 bases lay between the germline ends. Germline-derived CDR1 and CDR2 are SGHTA and FQGNSA. The CDR3 bases are TGTGCCAGCAGCTTGGGAGGGGCGGGGAACACTGAAGCTTTCTTT. The encoded protein is CASSLGGAGNTEAFF.

The chain combines TRBV5-4 with TRBJ2-2, with 14 bases that match TRBD2. The ends lost 4 bases at V and 4 bases at J; junction bases unmatched: 6. There are 17 residues in the CDR3. Germline V gene data show CDR1 as SGHNT and CDR2 as YYREEE (reference sequence). The CDR3 nucleotides are TGTGCCAGCAGCAAGGGACTAGCGGGAGCGGGCACCGGGGAGCTGTTTTTT. Its protein is CASSKGLAGAGTGELFF.

This sequence joins TRBV9 and TRBJ2-3; D ambiguous. The CDR3 runs 12 residues. The V end was cut by 0 bases, the J end by 6 bases, with 5 bases between. CDR1 is SGDLS, CDR2 YYNGEE, per germline. DNA of the CDR3: TGTGCCAGCAGCGTAGATCTGGATACGCAGTATTTT. Translating it yields CASSVDLDTQYF.

This chain uses TRBV28 with TRBJ1-4; perhaps TRBD1 as D (6 bases). Between the trimmed V and J ends, which lost 4 bases and 3 bases, there was a span of 12 bases. Looked up from germline, CDR1 is MDHEN and CDR2 is SYDVKM. The CDR3 length is 15 residues. CDR3 in DNA: TGTGCCAGCAGTTCACAGGGATTGGCTAATGAAAAACTGTTTTTT. This codes for CASSSQGLANEKLFF.

The rearrangement uses TRBV9 and TRBJ2-1; possible D gene TRBD2, 5 bases. CDR1 SGDLS and CDR2 YYNGEE come from the germline V gene. Trimming stripped 0 bases from V and 4 bases from J, with 11 bases between. CDR3 length: 15 residues. The CDR3, as DNA: TGTGCCAGCAGCGTAGCCGAAGGACTTTACAATGAGCAGTTCTTC. Amino acids: CASSVAEGLYNEQFF.

V is TRBV7-6 and J is TRBJ1-2; tentative D call: TRBD1 (6 bases). V was clipped by 3 bases and J by 0 bases, with 23 bases between them. This CDR3 has 19 amino acids. CDR1 is SGHVS, CDR2 FNYEAQ, per germline. The CDR3 DNA is TGTGCCAGCAGCTTTATAAGTTTGGGGGCCGGCGGAGCTAACTATGGCTACACCTTC. The encoded protein is CASSFISLGAGGANYGYTF. The full variable domain, completed using reference TRBV7-6 and TRBJ1-2, is GAGVSQSPRYKVTKRGQDVALRCDPISGHVSLYWYRQALGQGPEFLTYFNYEAQQDKSGLPNDRFSAERPEGSISTLTIQRTEQRDSAMYRCASSFISLGAGGANYGYTFGSGTRLTVV.

In the case of this clone: Other DNA sequences in this specimen translate into the identical CDR3. This chain links TRBV28 with TRBJ2-1, with TRBD2 matching 8 bases. CDR3 length equals 13 residues. V lost 5 bases and J lost 3; bases outside the gene matches: 0. Germline V gives CDR1 MDHEN, CDR2 SYDVKM. CDR3 amino acids: CASSSGGYNEQFF. CDR3 in DNA: TGTGCCAGCAGTAGCGGGGGCTACAATGAGCAGTTCTTC.

The rearrangement joins TRBV2 to TRBJ2-7; the match to TRBD1 covers 8 bases. Looked up from germline, CDR1 is SNHLY and CDR2 is FYNNEI. This CDR3 is built from 14 residues. V lost 3 bases and J lost 7; bases outside the gene matches: 8. The DNA of the CDR3 is TGTGCCAGCAGTGACCCGGACAGGGTAAGGGAGCAGTACTTC. Its translation: CASSDPDRVREQYF. Supplemented by reference TRBV2 and TRBJ2-7, the full variable domain reads EPEVTQTPSHQVTQMGQEVILRCVPISNHLYFYWYRQILGQKVEFLVSFYNNEISEKSEIFDDQFSVERPDGSNFTLKIRSTKLEDSAMYFCASSDPDRVREQYFGPGTRLTVT.

This clone was seen once. The rearrangement joins TRBV2 to TRBJ1-2, with 9 positions matching TRBD1. Germline trimming cut 2 bases from V and 3 bases from J; bases unmatched to any gene: 4. The CDR3 totals 15 residues. Germline V CDR1 and CDR2: SNHLY, FYNNEI. CDR3 region: CASSERGQGYYGYTF. The DNA for the CDR3 is TGTGCCAGCAGTGAAAGAGGACAGGGGTACTATGGCTACACCTTC.

The V gene is TRBV6-1, the J gene TRBJ2-3; tentative D call: TRBD2 (5 bases). Germline values: CDR1 MNHNS, CDR2 SASEGT. Trimming removed 2 bases from V and 4 bases from J, with 13 bases in between. The CDR3 consists of 15 residues. CDR3 DNA: TGTGCCAGCAGTGAAACTGACGGAGGACCAGATACGCAGTATTTT. This codes for CASSETDGGPDTQYF.

This clone has a single count. The gene calls are TRBV7-3 and TRBJ2-4, with 8 bases identical to TRBD2. Germline CDR1 SGHTA, CDR2 FQGTGA. The V segment lost 5 bases and the J segment 9 bases; nucleotides outside the gene matches: 15. The CDR3 has 16 residues. CDR3 in amino acids: CASSPTLAGSEGIQYF. In DNA form, the CDR3 reads TGTGCCAGCAGCCCGACCTTAGCGGGATCTGAGGGCATTCAGTACTTC.